This TCR beta chain was sequenced during a study of blood T cell repertoires in COVID-19. Trimming removed 7 bases from V and 7 bases from J; junction bases left unmatched: 10. The germline gives CDR1 MNHEY, CDR2 SMNVEV (reference sequence). The CDR3 length is 14 residues. The repertoire was sequenced with immunoSEQ multiplex PCR; TCRdb's copy has only in-frame clones and lacks some. The table has around 250,000 clones, 70% to 90% seen once. The clonotype was recovered from a man aged 25 to 45 who had recovered from COVID-19. The sequenced material came from peripheral blood. This chain links TRBV27 with TRBJ1-5; 7 nucleotides match TRBD1. CDR3 loop: CASNIGGSGQPQHF. The CDR3, as DNA: TGTGCCAGCAACATAGGGGGCTCTGGCCAGCCCCAGCATTTT.